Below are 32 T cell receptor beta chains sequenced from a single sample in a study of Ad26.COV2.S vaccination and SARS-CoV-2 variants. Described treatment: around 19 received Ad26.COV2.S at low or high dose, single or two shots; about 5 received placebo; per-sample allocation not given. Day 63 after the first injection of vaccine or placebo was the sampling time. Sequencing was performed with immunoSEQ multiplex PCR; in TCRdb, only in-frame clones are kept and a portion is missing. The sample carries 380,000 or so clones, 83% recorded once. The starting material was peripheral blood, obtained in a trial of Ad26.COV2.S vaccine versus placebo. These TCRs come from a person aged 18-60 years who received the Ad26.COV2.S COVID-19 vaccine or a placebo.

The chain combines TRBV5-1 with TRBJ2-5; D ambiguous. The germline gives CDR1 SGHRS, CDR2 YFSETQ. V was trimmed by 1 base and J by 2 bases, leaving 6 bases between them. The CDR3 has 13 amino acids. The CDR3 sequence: CASSLLEQETQYF. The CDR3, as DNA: TGCGCCAGCAGCTTGTTAGAGCAAGAGACCCAGTACTTC. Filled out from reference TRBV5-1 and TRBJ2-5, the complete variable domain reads KAGVTQTPRYLIKTRGQQVTLSCSPISGHRSVSWYQQTPGQGLQFLFEYFSETQRNKGNFPGRFSGRQFSNSRSEMNVSTLELGDSALYLCASSLLEQETQYFGPGTRLLVL.

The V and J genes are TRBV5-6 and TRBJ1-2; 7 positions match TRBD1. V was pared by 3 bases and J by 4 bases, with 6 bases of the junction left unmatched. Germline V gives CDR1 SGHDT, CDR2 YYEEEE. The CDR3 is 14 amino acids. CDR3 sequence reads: CASSSTGPLYGYTF. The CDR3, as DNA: TGTGCCAGCAGCTCGACAGGGCCACTCTATGGCTACACCTTC.

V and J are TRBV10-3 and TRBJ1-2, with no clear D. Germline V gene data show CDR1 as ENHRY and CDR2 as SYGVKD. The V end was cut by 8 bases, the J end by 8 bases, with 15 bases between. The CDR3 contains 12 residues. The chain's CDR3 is CAILWPAGGYTF. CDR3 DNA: TGTGCCATCCTCTGGCCAGCCGGGGGCTACACCTTC.

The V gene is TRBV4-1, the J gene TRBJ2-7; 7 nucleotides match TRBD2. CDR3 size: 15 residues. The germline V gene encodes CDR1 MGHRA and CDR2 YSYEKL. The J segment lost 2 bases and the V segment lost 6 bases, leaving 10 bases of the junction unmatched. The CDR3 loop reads CASSPGVAGAYEQYF. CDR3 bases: TGCGCCAGCAGTCCCGGGGTAGCGGGCGCCTACGAGCAGTACTTC.

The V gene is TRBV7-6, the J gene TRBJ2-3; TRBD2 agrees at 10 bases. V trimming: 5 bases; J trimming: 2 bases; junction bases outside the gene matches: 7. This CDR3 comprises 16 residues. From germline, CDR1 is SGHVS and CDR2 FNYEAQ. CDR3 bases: TGTGCCAGCAGCCCGCGGACTAGCGGTACCACAGATACGCAGTATTTT. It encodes CASSPRTSGTTDTQYF.

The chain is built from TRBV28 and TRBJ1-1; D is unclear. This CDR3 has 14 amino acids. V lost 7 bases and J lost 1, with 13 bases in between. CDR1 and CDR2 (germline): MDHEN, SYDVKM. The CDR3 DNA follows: TGTGCCAGCACCCTGGGTGGGGAGAACACTGAAGCTTTCTTT. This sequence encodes CASTLGGENTEAFF.

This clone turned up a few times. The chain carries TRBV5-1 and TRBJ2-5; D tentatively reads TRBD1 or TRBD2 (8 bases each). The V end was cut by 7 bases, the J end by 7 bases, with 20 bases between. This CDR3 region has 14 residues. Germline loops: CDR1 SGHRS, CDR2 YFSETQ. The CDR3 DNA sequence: TGCGCCAGCGGATCGGGACAGGCGGGGGGGACCCAGTACTTC. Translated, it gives CASGSGQAGGTQYF.

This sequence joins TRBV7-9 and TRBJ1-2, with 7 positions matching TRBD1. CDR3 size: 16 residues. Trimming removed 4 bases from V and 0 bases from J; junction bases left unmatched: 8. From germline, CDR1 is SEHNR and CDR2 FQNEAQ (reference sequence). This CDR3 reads CASSSRDRTTNYGYTF. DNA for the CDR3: TGTGCCAGCAGCTCCCGGGACAGAACAACTAACTATGGCTACACCTTC.

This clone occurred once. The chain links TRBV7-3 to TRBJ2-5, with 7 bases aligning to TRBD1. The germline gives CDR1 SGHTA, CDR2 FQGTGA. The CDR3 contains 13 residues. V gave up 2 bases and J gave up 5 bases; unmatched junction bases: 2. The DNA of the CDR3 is TGTGCCAGCAGCTTACCCAGGGGGGAGACCCAGTACTTC. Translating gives CASSLPRGETQYF.

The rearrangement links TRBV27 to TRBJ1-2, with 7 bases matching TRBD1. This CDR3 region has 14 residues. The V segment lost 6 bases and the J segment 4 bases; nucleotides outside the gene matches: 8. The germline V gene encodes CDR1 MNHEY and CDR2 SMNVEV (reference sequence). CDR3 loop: CASSRHRGLYGYTF. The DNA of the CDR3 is TGTGCCAGCAGCCGACACAGGGGCCTCTATGGCTACACCTTC.

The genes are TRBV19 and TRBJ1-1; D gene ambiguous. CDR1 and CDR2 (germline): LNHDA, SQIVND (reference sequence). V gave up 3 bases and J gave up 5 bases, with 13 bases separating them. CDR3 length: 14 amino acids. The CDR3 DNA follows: TGTGCCAGTAGTATGGTCCCCCGGGGAACTGAAGCTTTCTTT. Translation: CASSMVPRGTEAFF.

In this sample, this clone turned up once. The CDR3 DNA reads TGTGCCACCCGCGGGGGCAGGGGAGACAATGAGCAGTTCTTC. It yields the protein CATRGGRGDNEQFF. The genes are TRBV15 and TRBJ2-1; TRBD2 might be the D (7 bases). Germline V gene sequence: CDR1 LNHNV, CDR2 YYDKDF (reference sequence). This CDR3 comprises 14 residues. V gave up 8 bases and J gave up 5 bases, with 16 bases separating them. Full variable domain (missing parts from reference TRBV15 and TRBJ2-1): DAMVIQNPRYQVTQFGKPVTLSCSQTLNHNVMYWYQQKSSQAPKLLFHYYDKDFNNEADTPDNFQSRRPNTSFCFLDIRSPGLGDTAMYLCATRGGRGDNEQFFGPGTRLTVL.

The CDR3 DNA reads as TGTGCCAGCAGCAGCGCAGGGGTCGATGGCTACACCTTC. It codes for CASSSAGVDGYTF. The chain uses TRBV9 and TRBJ1-2; maybe TRBD1 (6 bases). The CDR3 sequence is 13 residues long. The V and J ends lost 4 bases and 6 bases respectively, with 13 bases between them. CDR1 and CDR2 (germline): SGDLS, YYNGEE.

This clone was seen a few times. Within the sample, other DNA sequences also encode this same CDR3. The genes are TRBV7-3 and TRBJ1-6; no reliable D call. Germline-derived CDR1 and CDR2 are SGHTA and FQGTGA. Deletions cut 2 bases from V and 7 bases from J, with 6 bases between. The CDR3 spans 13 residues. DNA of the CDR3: TGTGCCAGCAGCTTAGCCCGGAATTCACCCCTCCACTTT. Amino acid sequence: CASSLARNSPLHF.

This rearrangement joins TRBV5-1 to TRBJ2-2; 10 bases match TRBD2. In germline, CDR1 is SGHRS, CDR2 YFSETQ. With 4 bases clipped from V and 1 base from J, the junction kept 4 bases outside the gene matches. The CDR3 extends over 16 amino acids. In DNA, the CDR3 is TGCGCCAGCAGCGGAAGGACTAGCGGGAACACCGGGGAGCTGTTTTTT. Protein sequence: CASSGRTSGNTGELFF. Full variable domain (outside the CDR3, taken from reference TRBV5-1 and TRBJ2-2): KAGVTQTPRYLIKTRGQQVTLSCSPISGHRSVSWYQQTPGQGLQFLFEYFSETQRNKGNFPGRFSGRQFSNSRSEMNVSTLELGDSALYLCASSGRTSGNTGELFFGEGSRLTVL.

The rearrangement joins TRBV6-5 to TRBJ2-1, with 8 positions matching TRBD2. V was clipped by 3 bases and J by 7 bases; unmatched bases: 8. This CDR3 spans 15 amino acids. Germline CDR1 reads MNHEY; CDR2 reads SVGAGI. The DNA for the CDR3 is TGTGCCAGCAGTTATCGGACTAGCATTGGAAATGAGCAGTTCTTC. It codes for CASSYRTSIGNEQFF.

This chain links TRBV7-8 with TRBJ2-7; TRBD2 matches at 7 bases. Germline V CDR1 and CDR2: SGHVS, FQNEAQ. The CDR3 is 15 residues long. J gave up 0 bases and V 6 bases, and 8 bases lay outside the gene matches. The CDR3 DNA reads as TGTGCCAGCAGTCCCAGCGGGGTGAGCTCCTACGAGCAGTACTTC. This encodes CASSPSGVSSYEQYF. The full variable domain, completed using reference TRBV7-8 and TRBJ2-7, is GAGVSQSPRYKVAKRGQDVALRCDPISGHVSLFWYQQALGQGPEFLTYFQNEAQLDKSGLPSDRFFAERPEGSVSTLKIQRTQQEDSAVYLCASSPSGVSSYEQYFGPGTRLTVT.

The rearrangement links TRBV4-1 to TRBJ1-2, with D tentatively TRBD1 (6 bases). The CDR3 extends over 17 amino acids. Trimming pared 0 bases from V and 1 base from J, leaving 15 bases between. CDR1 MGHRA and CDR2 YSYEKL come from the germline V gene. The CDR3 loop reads CASSQDPLGGGNYGYTF. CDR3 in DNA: TGCGCCAGCAGCCAAGATCCTCTAGGGGGAGGTAACTATGGCTACACCTTC.

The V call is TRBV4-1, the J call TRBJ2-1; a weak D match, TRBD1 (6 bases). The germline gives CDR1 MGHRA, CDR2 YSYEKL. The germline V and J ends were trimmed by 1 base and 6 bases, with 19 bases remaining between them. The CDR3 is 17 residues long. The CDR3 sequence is CASSQVLQGKKGNEQFF. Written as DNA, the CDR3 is TGCGCCAGCAGCCAAGTGTTACAGGGAAAAAAGGGCAATGAGCAGTTCTTC.

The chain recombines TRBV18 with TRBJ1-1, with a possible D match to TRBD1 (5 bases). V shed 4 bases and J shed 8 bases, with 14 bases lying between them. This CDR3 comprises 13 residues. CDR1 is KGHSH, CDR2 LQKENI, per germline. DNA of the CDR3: TGTGCCAGCTCACTGAACCGGGACCGAGAAGCTTTCTTT. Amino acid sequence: CASSLNRDREAFF.

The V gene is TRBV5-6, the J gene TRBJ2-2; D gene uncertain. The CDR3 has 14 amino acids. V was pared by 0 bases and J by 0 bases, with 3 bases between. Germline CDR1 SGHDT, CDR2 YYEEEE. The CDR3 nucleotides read TGTGCCAGCAGCTTGGCAACGAACACCGGGGAGCTGTTTTTT. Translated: CASSLATNTGELFF.

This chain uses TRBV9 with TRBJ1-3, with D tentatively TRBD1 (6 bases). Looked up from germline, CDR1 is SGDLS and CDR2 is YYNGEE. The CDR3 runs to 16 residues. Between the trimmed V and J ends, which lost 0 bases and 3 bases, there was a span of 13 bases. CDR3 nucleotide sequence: TGTGCCAGCAGCGTAGAGTCGGGGGCGAGTGGAAACACCATATATTTT. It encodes CASSVESGASGNTIYF.

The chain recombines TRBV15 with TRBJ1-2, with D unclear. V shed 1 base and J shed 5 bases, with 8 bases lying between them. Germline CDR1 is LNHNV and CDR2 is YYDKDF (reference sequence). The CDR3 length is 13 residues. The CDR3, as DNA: TGTGCCACCAGCAGAGTTCCAAGGTATGGCTACACCTTC. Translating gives CATSRVPRYGYTF.

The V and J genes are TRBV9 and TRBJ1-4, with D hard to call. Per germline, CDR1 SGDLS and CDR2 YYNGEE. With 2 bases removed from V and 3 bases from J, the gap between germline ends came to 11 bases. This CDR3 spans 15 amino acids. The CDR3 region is CASSVSAGANEKLFF. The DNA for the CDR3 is TGTGCCAGCAGCGTCAGTGCAGGAGCTAATGAAAAACTGTTTTTT.

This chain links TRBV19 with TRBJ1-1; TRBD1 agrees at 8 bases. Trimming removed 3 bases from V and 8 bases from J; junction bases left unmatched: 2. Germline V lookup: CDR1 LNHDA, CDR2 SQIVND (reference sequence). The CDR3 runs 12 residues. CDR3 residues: CASSIYRGEAFF. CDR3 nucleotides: TGTGCCAGTAGTATTTACAGGGGGGAAGCTTTCTTT.

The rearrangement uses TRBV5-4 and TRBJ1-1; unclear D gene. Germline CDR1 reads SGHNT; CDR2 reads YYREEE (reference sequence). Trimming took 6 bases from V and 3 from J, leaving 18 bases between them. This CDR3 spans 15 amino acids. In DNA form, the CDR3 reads TGTGCCAGCACCCACCCCAAAGCTGGGGACACTGAAGCTTTCTTT. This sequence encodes CASTHPKAGDTEAFF. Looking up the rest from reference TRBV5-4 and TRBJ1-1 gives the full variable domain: ETGVTQSPTHLIKTRGQQVTLRCSSQSGHNTVSWYQQALGQGPQFIFQYYREEENGRGNFPPRFSGLQFPNYSSELNVNALELDDSALYLCASTHPKAGDTEAFFGQGTRLTVV.

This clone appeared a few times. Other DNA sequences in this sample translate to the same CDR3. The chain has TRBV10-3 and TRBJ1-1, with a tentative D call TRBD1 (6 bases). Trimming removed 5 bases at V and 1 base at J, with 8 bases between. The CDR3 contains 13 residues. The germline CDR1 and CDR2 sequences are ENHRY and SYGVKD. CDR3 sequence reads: CAISLTGNTEAFF. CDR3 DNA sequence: TGTGCCATCAGTTTGACAGGGAACACTGAAGCTTTCTTT.

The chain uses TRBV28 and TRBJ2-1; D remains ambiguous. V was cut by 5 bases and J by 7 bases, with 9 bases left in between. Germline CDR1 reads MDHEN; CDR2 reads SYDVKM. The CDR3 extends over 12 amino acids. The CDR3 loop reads CASSLFVNEQFF. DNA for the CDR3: TGTGCCAGCAGTCTTTTTGTGAATGAGCAGTTCTTC.

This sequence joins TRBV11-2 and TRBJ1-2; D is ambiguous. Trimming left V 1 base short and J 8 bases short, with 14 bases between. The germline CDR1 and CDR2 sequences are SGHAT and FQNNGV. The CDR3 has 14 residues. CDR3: CASSLAAGLGGYTF. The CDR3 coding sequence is TGTGCCAGCAGCTTAGCGGCCGGGCTTGGCGGCTACACCTTC.

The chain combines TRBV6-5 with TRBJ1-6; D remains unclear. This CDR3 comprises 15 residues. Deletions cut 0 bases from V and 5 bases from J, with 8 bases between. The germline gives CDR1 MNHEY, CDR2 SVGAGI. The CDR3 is CASSYSPRNNSPLHF. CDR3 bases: TGTGCCAGCAGTTACTCCCCCAGAAATAATTCACCCCTCCACTTT.

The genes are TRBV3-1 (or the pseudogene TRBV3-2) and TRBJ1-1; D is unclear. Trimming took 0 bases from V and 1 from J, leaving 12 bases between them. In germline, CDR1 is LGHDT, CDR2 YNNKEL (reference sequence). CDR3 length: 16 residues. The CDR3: CASSQDIRTWNTEAFF. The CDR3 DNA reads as TGTGCCAGCAGCCAAGATATCCGGACTTGGAACACTGAAGCTTTCTTT.

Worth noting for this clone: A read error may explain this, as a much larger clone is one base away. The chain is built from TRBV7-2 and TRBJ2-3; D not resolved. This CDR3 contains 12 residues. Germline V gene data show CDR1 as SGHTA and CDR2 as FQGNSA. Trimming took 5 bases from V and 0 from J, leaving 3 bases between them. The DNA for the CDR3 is TGTGCCAGCAGCCCTAGCACAGATACGCAGTATTTT. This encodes CASSPSTDTQYF. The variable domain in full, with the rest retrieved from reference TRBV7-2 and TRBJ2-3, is GAGVSQSPSNKVTEKGKDVELRCDPISGHTALYWYRQSLGQGLEFLIYFQGNSAPDKSGLPSDRFSAERTGGSVSTLTIQRTQQEDSAVYLCASSPSTDTQYFGPGTRLTVL.